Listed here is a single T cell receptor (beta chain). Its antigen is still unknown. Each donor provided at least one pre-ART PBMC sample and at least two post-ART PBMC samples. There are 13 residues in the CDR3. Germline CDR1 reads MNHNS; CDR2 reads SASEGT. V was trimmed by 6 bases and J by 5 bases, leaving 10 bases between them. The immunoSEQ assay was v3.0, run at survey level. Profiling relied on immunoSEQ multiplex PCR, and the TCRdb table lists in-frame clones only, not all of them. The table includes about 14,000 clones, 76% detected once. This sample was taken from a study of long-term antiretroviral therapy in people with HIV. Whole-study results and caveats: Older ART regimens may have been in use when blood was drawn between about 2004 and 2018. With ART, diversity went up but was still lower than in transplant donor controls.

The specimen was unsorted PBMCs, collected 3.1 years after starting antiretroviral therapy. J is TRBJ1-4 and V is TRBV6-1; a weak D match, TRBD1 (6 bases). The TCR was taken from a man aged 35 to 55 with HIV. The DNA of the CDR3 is TGTGCCAGCAGCACAGGGCCGAATGAAAAACTGTTTTTT. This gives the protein CASSTGPNEKLFF.